This T cell receptor (beta chain) stems from a study of blood T cells in healthy people across ages. PCR was performed a second time for 7 to 11 cycles using a sample-barcoded 5' primer and a J-beta primer mix. Each cDNA molecule carried a tag from a template-switch adaptor that contained 12 random nucleotides. TCRdb used MiXCR to reprocess the 5' RACE reads, holding one entry per CDR3 protein. The data show over 500,000 distinct CDR3 sequences, roughly half seen once. The donors, healthy Caucasians from Russia, were aged roughly 6 to 90. Isolated per sample were at least 6 million PBMCs. A word on this clonotype: Its target is unknown.

The V gene's germline CDR1 is SGHTA and CDR2 FQGNSA. The length of the CDR3 is 14 residues. V lost 8 bases to trimming and J lost 5 bases; unmatched junction nucleotides: 7. Overall study results and limits: Diversity of TCR beta correlated strongly with naive T cell percentage.

The clonotype originates from a woman older than 75 in good health. The chain links TRBV7-2 to TRBJ2-1; 9 positions agree with TRBD2. Material for sequencing was blood. The CDR3 is CASGGTSLNNEQFF. In nucleotides, the CDR3 is TGTGCCAGCGGCGGGACTAGCTTGAACAATGAGCAGTTCTTC.